This TCR beta chain was retrieved from a study of T cell responses to AZD1222 COVID-19 vaccine. Study-level points and caveats: Only a handful of individuals given AZD1222 were seropositive at baseline. Spike-specific TCR breadth and depth grew following two AZD1222 doses. The CD4 TCRs associated with vaccination extended across spike and predominated at 160-218 and 743-854. Among spike-specific TCRs, nearly half reportedly target unmutated variant regions.

The CDR3 runs 15 residues. The germline V gene has CDR1 LGHNA and CDR2 YNFKEQ. Trimming stripped 7 bases from V and 0 bases from J, with 10 bases between. A remark on this clone: The antigen is undetermined.

Using immunoSEQ multiplex PCR, the repertoire was profiled, and TCRdb retains in-frame clones only, with some absent. The data show tens of thousands of clones, approximately 90% seen once. This clonotype was sampled from an adult in good health. The chain joins TRBV4-2 to TRBJ1-6, with D possibly being TRBD1 (6 bases). The specimen was peripheral blood, collected on day 0 of AZD1222 vaccination. The CDR3 nucleotides read TGTGCCAGCAAAGGGGGGACCTCCTATAATTCACCCCTCCACTTT. This codes for CASKGGTSYNSPLHF.